Shown below are 12 T cell receptor beta chains from a single sample sequenced in a study of T cell responses to AZD1222 COVID-19 vaccine. Profiled with immunoSEQ multiplex PCR; TCRdb holds only in-frame clones, not every one. The sample has 170,000 or so clones, approximately 86% seen once. The material was peripheral blood, obtained 28 days after the second AZD1222 dose. These receptors were collected from an adult who received the AZD1222 COVID-19 vaccine.

The V and J genes are TRBV19 and TRBJ1-3; possible D gene TRBD1, 6 bases. Germline CDR1 reads LNHDA; CDR2 reads SQIVND (reference sequence). The CDR3 sequence is 14 residues long. Trimming cost V 3 bases and J 2 bases, with 8 bases left between them. CDR3 residues: CASSIQGTGNTIYF. DNA of the CDR3: TGTGCCAGTAGTATCCAGGGGACTGGAAACACCATATATTTT.

The chain joins TRBV5-1 to TRBJ2-7; TRBD1 agrees at 7 bases. V gave up 4 bases and J gave up 2 bases; unmatched junction bases: 6. Germline lookup yields CDR1 SGHRS and CDR2 YFSETQ. CDR3 length equals 14 residues. For the CDR3, the DNA is TGCGCCAGCAGCCGCGAGGGACAGACCTACGAGCAGTACTTC. Protein product: CASSREGQTYEQYF.

The chain is built from TRBV19 and TRBJ2-7; TRBD2 matches at 7 bases. The CDR3 length is 15 residues. CDR1 is LNHDA and CDR2 is SQIVND in the germline V gene (reference sequence). V trimming: 8 bases; J trimming: 2 bases; junction bases outside the gene matches: 12. DNA for the CDR3: TGTGCCAGTGCTCAGTCGAGCGGGGCCCCCTACGAGCAGTACTTC. This encodes CASAQSSGAPYEQYF.

The V gene is TRBV2, the J gene TRBJ2-1, with D possibly TRBD2 on 5 matching bases. CDR1 is SNHLY and CDR2 is FYNNEI in the germline V gene. The CDR3 has 15 amino acids. Trimming took 6 bases from V and 0 from J, leaving 12 bases between them. CDR3 DNA: TGTGCCAGCAGAAGAGGGCCGAGCTCCTACAATGAGCAGTTCTTC. Translating gives CASRRGPSSYNEQFF.

This rearrangement joins TRBV5-4 to TRBJ2-5, with TRBD2 matching over 13 bases. The germline V gene encodes CDR1 SGHNT and CDR2 YYREEE (reference sequence). The CDR3 sequence is 15 residues long. Losses at the gene ends were 5 bases for V and 2 bases for J; bases not matched to a gene: 3. The CDR3 here is CASREGLAGQETQYF. The CDR3 DNA follows: TGTGCCAGCAGGGAGGGACTAGCGGGGCAAGAGACCCAGTACTTC. The full variable domain, its missing parts supplied by reference TRBV5-4 and TRBJ2-5, is ETGVTQSPTHLIKTRGQQVTLRCSSQSGHNTVSWYQQALGQGPQFIFQYYREEENGRGNFPPRFSGLQFPNYSSELNVNALELDDSALYLCASREGLAGQETQYFGPGTRLLVL.

The chain has TRBV27 and TRBJ2-5; 7 bases fit TRBD1. V shed 1 base and J 5 bases; nucleotides not matched to a gene: 7. Germline V lookup: CDR1 MNHEY, CDR2 SMNVEV (reference sequence). This CDR3 region has 15 residues. The CDR3 DNA sequence: TGTGCCAGCAGTTTATTCGGCAGGGGGAAGGAGACCCAGTACTTC. As protein: CASSLFGRGKETQYF.

This chain uses TRBV30 with TRBJ1-6, with a tentative D call TRBD1 (5 bases). The CDR3 has 13 amino acids. Looked up from germline, CDR1 is GTSNPN and CDR2 is SVGIG (reference sequence). Deletions cut 1 base from V and 7 bases from J, with 8 bases between. The CDR3 reads CAWSAGDNSPLHF. CDR3 nucleotide sequence: TGTGCCTGGAGTGCCGGGGACAATTCACCCCTCCACTTT.

This clone was detected once. This sequence joins TRBV7-8 and TRBJ1-6, with 8 positions matching TRBD1. Trimming removed 3 bases from V and 9 bases from J; junction bases left unmatched: 7. The CDR3 has 15 residues. Germline V gene lookup returns CDR1 SGHVS and CDR2 FQNEAQ. CDR3 sequence reads: CASSFDRGSSSPLHF. CDR3 sequence (DNA): TGTGCCAGCAGCTTCGACAGGGGTTCTAGTTCACCCCTCCACTTT. Complete variable domain (other parts from reference TRBV7-8 and TRBJ1-6): GAGVSQSPRYKVAKRGQDVALRCDPISGHVSLFWYQQALGQGPEFLTYFQNEAQLDKSGLPSDRFFAERPEGSVSTLKIQRTQQEDSAVYLCASSFDRGSSSPLHFGNGTRLTVT.

The chain employs TRBV6-5 and TRBJ2-3; the D gene could be TRBD1 or TRBD2 (5 bases each). From germline, CDR1 is MNHEY and CDR2 SVGAGI. V dropped 6 bases and J dropped 0 bases, with 10 bases sitting between them. This CDR3 has 14 residues. CDR3 sequence (DNA): TGTGCCAGCAGCCTTCGGGGCAGCACAGATACGCAGTATTTT. This gives the protein CASSLRGSTDTQYF.

This chain's CDR3 is CASRRLGLYQETQYF. As DNA, the CDR3 is TGTGCCAGCCGGAGACTAGGGCTGTACCAAGAGACCCAGTACTTC. This chain joins TRBV28 and TRBJ2-5, with a weak D call TRBD2 (6 bases). This CDR3 has 15 amino acids. Deletions cut 8 bases from V and 0 bases from J, with 16 bases between. Looked up from germline, CDR1 is MDHEN and CDR2 is SYDVKM.

The table lists this clone with a count of one. The rearrangement uses TRBV28 and TRBJ2-5; D is tentatively TRBD1 or TRBD2 (5 bases each). The germline V and J ends were trimmed by 5 bases and 3 bases, with 10 bases remaining between them. The CDR3 has 13 amino acids. Looked up from germline, CDR1 is MDHEN and CDR2 is SYDVKM. The CDR3 nucleotides are TGTGCCAGCAGTCGGCTGGGGGAAGAGACCCAGTACTTC. This codes for CASSRLGEETQYF. The full variable domain, rest sourced from reference TRBV28 and TRBJ2-5, is DVKVTQSSRYLVKRTGEKVFLECVQDMDHENMFWYRQDPGLGLRLIYFSYDVKMKEKGDIPEGYSVSREKKERFSLILESASTNQTSMYLCASSRLGEETQYFGPGTRLLVL.

The CDR3 region is CASSPGLYNQPQHF. CDR3 coding DNA: TGTGCCAGCAGCCCGGGACTCTACAATCAGCCCCAGCATTTT. This chain uses TRBV3-1 (or the pseudogene TRBV3-2) with TRBJ1-5, with D perhaps TRBD1 (5 bases). The CDR3 runs to 14 residues. Germline V lookup: CDR1 LGHDT, CDR2 YNNKEL (reference sequence). The V gene lost 4 bases and the J gene lost 3 bases, with 10 bases spanning the gap.